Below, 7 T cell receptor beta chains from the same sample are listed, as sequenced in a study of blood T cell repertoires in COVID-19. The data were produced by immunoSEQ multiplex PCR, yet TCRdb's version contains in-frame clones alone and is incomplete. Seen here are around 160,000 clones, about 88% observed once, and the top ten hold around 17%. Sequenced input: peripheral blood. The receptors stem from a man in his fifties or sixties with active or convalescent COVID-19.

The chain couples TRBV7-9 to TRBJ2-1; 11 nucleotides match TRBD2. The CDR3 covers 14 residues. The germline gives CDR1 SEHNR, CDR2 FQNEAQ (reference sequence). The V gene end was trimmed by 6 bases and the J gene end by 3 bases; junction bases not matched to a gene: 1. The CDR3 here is CASRGTSGYNEQFF. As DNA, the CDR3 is TGTGCCAGCAGGGGGACTAGCGGCTACAATGAGCAGTTCTTC. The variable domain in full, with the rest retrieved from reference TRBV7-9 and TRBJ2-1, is DTGVSQNPRHKITKRGQNVTFRCDPISEHNRLYWYRQTLGQGPEFLTYFQNEAQLEKSRLLSDRFSAERPKGSFSTLEIQRTEQGDSAMYLCASRGTSGYNEQFFGPGTRLTVL.

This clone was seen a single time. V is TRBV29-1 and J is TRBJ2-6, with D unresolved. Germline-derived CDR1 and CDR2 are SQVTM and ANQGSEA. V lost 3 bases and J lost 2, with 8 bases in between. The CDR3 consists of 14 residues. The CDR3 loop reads CSVDSTAGANVLTF. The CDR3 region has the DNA TGCAGCGTTGATTCTACAGCTGGGGCCAACGTCCTGACTTTC.

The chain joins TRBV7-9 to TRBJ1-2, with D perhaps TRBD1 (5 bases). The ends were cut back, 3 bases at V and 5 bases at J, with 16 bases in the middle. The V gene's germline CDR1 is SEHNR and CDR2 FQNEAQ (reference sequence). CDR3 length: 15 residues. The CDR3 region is CASSFYRPGTYGYTF. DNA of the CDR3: TGTGCCAGCAGCTTTTACAGGCCCGGAACATATGGCTACACCTTC.

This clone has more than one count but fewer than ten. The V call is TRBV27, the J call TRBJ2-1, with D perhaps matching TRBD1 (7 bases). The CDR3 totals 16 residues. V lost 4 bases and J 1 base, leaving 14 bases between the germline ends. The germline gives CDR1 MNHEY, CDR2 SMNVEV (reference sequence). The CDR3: CASSSGGLPSYNEQFF. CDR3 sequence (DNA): TGTGCCAGCAGTTCAGGGGGGCTACCTTCCTACAATGAGCAGTTCTTC.

DNA of the CDR3: TGCGCCAGCAGCTTGGTCGGGGGGCGATTTACCGAGCAGTACTTC. It translates to CASSLVGGRFTEQYF. The rearrangement uses TRBV5-1 and TRBJ2-7; D perhaps matches TRBD2 (7 bases). CDR3 length: 15 amino acids. Germline-derived CDR1 and CDR2 are SGHRS and YFSETQ. V lost 0 bases to trimming and J lost 6 bases, with 16 bases between them. Full variable domain (remainder filled in from reference TRBV5-1 and TRBJ2-7): KAGVTQTPRYLIKTRGQQVTLSCSPISGHRSVSWYQQTPGQGLQFLFEYFSETQRNKGNFPGRFSGRQFSNSRSEMNVSTLELGDSALYLCASSLVGGRFTEQYFGPGTRLTVT.

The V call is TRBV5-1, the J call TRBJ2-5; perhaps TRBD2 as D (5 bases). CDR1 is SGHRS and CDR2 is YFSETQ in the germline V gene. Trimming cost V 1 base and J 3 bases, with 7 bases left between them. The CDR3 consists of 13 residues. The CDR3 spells CASSLPGKETQYF. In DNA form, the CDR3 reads TGCGCCAGCAGCTTGCCGGGGAAAGAGACCCAGTACTTC.

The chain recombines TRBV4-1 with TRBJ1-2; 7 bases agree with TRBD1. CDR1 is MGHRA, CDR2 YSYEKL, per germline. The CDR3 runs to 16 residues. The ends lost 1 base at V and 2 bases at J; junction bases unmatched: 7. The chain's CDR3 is CASSQARGRLNYGYTF. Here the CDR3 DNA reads TGCGCCAGCAGCCAAGCGAGGGGGCGCCTCAACTATGGCTACACCTTC.